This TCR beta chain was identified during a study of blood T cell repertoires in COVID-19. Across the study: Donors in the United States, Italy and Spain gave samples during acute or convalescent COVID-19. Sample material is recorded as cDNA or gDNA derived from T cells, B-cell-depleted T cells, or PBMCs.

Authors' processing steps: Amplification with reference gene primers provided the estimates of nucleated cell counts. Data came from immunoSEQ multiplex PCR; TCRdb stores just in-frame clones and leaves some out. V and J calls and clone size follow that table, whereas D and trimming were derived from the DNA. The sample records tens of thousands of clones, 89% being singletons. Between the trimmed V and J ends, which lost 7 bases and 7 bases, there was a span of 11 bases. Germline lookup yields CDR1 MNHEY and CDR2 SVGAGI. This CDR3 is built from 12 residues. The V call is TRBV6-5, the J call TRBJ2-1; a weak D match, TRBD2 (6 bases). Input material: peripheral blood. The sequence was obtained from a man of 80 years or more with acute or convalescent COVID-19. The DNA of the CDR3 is TGTGCCAGCACCGACGGGGGTAATGAGCAGTTCTTC. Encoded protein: CASTDGGNEQFF.